These T cell receptor beta chains were read from a single sample in a study of cytomegalovirus exposure and HLA in healthy donors. The data were produced by immunoSEQ multiplex PCR, yet TCRdb's version contains in-frame clones alone and is incomplete. The sample lists more than 85,000 clones, approximately 79% occurring once. The sequenced material came from PBMCs. The receptors derive from a man younger than 45 in good health and CMV-seropositive. CDR3s include the opening cysteine and the closing phenylalanine or tryptophan. D genes are given only for firm matches. Clone size is given for some rows only: seen once, a few or many times, or a class if the clone is expanded.

v_call	cdr3_length	d_call	j_call	clone_size	cdr3_nt	cdr3_aa
TRBV7-6	15	TRBD1	TRBJ1-2	once	TGTGCCAGCAGCTCGCTACAGGGGCAAGACTATGGCTACACCTTC	CASSSLQGQDYGYTF
TRBV10-2	16	.	TRBJ1-6	.	TGCGCCAGCAGTGAGTTCATTTCGGGGGGGCCCTCACCCCTCCACTTT	CASSEFISGGPSPLHF
TRBV25-1	18	TRBD2	TRBJ2-2	.	TGTGCCAGCAGTGAATCGGAGCGGGGGAATCGATATATCGGGGAGCTGTTTTTT	CASSESERGNRYIGELFF
TRBV7-9	15	.	TRBJ1-1	.	TGTGCCAGCAGCTTAGTGGGGGGGGTGAACACTGAAGCTTTCTTT	CASSLVGGVNTEAFF
TRBV5-1	14	.	TRBJ2-7	.	TGCGCCAGCAGCTTGGACAGGGCGGTGTACGAGCAGTACTTC	CASSLDRAVYEQYF
TRBV11-2	13	TRBD1	TRBJ2-2	few	TGTGCCAGCACCTGGACAGGGGTAGGGGAGCTGTTTTTT	CASTWTGVGELFF
TRBV7-3	17	.	TRBJ2-3	once	TGTGCCAGCAGCTTAAGTCAAAACTTTCTTGGTACAGATACGCAGTATTTT	CASSLSQNFLGTDTQYF
TRBV7-6	13	.	TRBJ1-2	.	TGTGCCAGCAGTTTACAGGGAACAGATGGCTACACCTTC	CASSLQGTDGYTF
TRBV5-1	15	TRBD1	TRBJ2-3	.	TGCGCCAGCAGCTTTAAACAGGGGGGCACAGATACGCAGTATTTT	CASSFKQGGTDTQYF
TRBV2	15	TRBD1	TRBJ2-2	few	TGTGCCAGCAGTGGGGACAGGTTTCACACCGGGGAGCTGTTTTTT	CASSGDRFHTGELFF
TRBV7-2	14	.	TRBJ2-5	.	TGTGCCAGCAGCCCCCTCGGGGTAGGGGAGACCCAGTACTTC	CASSPLGVGETQYF
TRBV4-3	16	TRBD2	TRBJ2-3	.	TGCGCCAGCAGCCAAGATGGGGCTAGCGGGGGGGCTACGCAGTATTTT	CASSQDGASGGATQYF
TRBV5-1	16	TRBD1	TRBJ2-7	once	TGCGCCAGCAGCTGGAATAACAGGGGAAGCTCCTGCGAGCAGTACTTC	CASSWNNRGSSCEQYF
TRBV5-1	14	.	TRBJ2-7	.	TGCGCCAGCAGAACAGAAGGTCCATCCTACGAGCAGTACTTC	CASRTEGPSYEQYF
TRBV15	15	.	TRBJ1-4	.	TGTGCCACCAGCCAACCGCGAGCAACTAATGAAAAACTGTTTTTT	CATSQPRATNEKLFF
TRBV21-1	16	.	TRBJ2-4	.	TGTGCCAGCAGCAATACTCTGACACTAGCCAAAAACATTCAGTACTTC	CASSNTLTLAKNIQYF
TRBV6-6	13	.	TRBJ1-1	.	TGTGCCAGCAGGTTGTATCTAAACACTGAAGCTTTCTTT	CASRLYLNTEAFF
TRBV5-4	15	TRBD2	TRBJ2-5	.	TGTGCCAGCAGCCCACTAGCGGGGGACGAGGAGACCCAGTACTTC	CASSPLAGDEETQYF
TRBV7-9	13	.	TRBJ1-1	.	TGTGCCAGCAGCTCCCCCGGGGGCGGGGGTGCTTTCTTT	CASSSPGGGGAFF
TRBV7-9	15	TRBD1	TRBJ2-1	.	TGTGCCAGCAGTTTAACCGGGACAGGAGACAATGAGCAGTTCTTC	CASSLTGTGDNEQFF
TRBV27	14	.	TRBJ1-2	once	TGTGCCAGCAGTTTCAGGGCGGGGGCCTATGGCTACACCTTC	CASSFRAGAYGYTF
TRBV2	15	.	TRBJ1-4	once	TGTGCCAGCATCGGCAGGGCTTTTTCTAATGAAAAACTGTTTTTT	CASIGRAFSNEKLFF
TRBV6-5	14	.	TRBJ1-6	few	TGTGCCAGCGGCCCTAGCTCCTATAATTCACCCCTCCACTTT	CASGPSSYNSPLHF
TRBV7-3	15	.	TRBJ2-3	few	TGTGCCAGCAGCTCCGGGACAACCGCCACAGATACGCAGTATTTT	CASSSGTTATDTQYF
TRBV27	17	.	TRBJ1-6	.	TGTGCCAGCAGTTTATGGAGTTCGAGCTCCTATAATTCACCCCTCCACTTT	CASSLWSSSSYNSPLHF
TRBV14	15	TRBD1	TRBJ2-5	.	TGTGCCAGCAGCCTTCGACAGGGGGGTCGGGAGACCCAGTACTTC	CASSLRQGGRETQYF
TRBV9	16	TRBD2	TRBJ2-5	few	TGTGCCAGCAGCGACGGAGCGGGGCTGGGAGGAGAGACCCAGTACTTC	CASSDGAGLGGETQYF
TRBV5-4	20	TRBD1	TRBJ1-2	.	TGTGCCAGCAGCTTGGACCATCGACAGGGGGCCACGAAAACCGTATATGGCTACACCTTC	CASSLDHRQGATKTVYGYTF
TRBV5-1	11	.	TRBJ2-1	.	TGCGCCAGCAGCTTGGGAGGTGAGCAGTTCTTC	CASSLGGEQFF
TRBV11-3	14	TRBD1	TRBJ2-7	.	TGTGCCAGCAGCTCGGGACAGGGATACTACGAGCAGTACTTC	CASSSGQGYYEQYF
TRBV7-9	15	TRBD1	TRBJ1-3	once	TGTGCCAGCAGCCTCTCCCAGGGGGCAAGTAACACCATATATTTT	CASSLSQGASNTIYF
TRBV10-3	16	TRBD2	TRBJ2-1	.	TGTGCCATCAGTGGGGTGACTAGCGGGGGGATCAATGAGCAGTTCTTC	CAISGVTSGGINEQFF
TRBV7-8	15	.	TRBJ2-5	.	TGTGCCAGCAGCTTCTTGGGGGACAACCAAGAGACCCAGTACTTC	CASSFLGDNQETQYF
TRBV27	14	.	TRBJ2-5	.	TGTGCCAGCAGTCCTCCGGGGGGCGAGGAGACCCAGTACTTC	CASSPPGGEETQYF
TRBV18	15	.	TRBJ1-1	.	TGTGCCAGCTCACCAATGTACTTCAGGGGTACTGAAGCTTTCTTT	CASSPMYFRGTEAFF
TRBV29-1	16	TRBD2	TRBJ2-7	.	TGCAGCGTTGTTGGGCTAGCGGGGAGCCCCTCTTACGAGCAGTACTTC	CSVVGLAGSPSYEQYF
TRBV27	16	TRBD1	TRBJ1-2	.	TGTGCCAGCAGTCTACGACCAGGGGGCTTTAACTATGGCTACACCTTC	CASSLRPGGFNYGYTF
TRBV11-2	12	.	TRBJ2-5	.	TGTGCCAGCAGCTTAATGCGAGAGACCCAGTACTTC	CASSLMRETQYF
TRBV5-1	16	TRBD2	TRBJ2-3	.	TGCGCCAGCAGCTCAAACCGGGGGGGGACAACAGATACGCAGTATTTT	CASSSNRGGTTDTQYF
TRBV20-1	11	.	TRBJ1-2	few	TGCAGTGCTAGCAGGGGAGATGGCTACACCTTC	CSASRGDGYTF
TRBV4-3	18	TRBD1	TRBJ1-2	.	TGCGCCAGCAGCCAGGGGGGACCCGGGACAGGGATGGTCTATGGCTACACCTTC	CASSQGGPGTGMVYGYTF
TRBV27	14	.	TRBJ1-1	once	TGTGCCAGCAGTACGGGGGGGGGACGAATTGAAGCTTTCTTT	CASSTGGGRIEAFF
TRBV6-1	13	.	TRBJ2-3	.	TGTGCCAGCAGTCCGATTCTAGCGGATACGCAGTATTTT	CASSPILADTQYF
TRBV12-5	15	.	TRBJ1-6	.	TGTGCTAGTGGCTCAGGGTTGTCCTATAATTCCCCCCTCCACTTT	CASGSGLSYNSPLHF
TRBV19	13	.	TRBJ1-2	.	TGTGCCAGTAATATGGGGCACAACTATGGCTACACCTTC	CASNMGHNYGYTF
TRBV5-6	13	TRBD2	TRBJ2-5	few	TGTGCCAGCAGCTGGGGGGGCCAAGAGACCCAGTACTTC	CASSWGGQETQYF
TRBV5-6	14	.	TRBJ2-3	.	TGTGCCAGCAGCACGGGACTTTCCACAGATACGCAGTATTTT	CASSTGLSTDTQYF
TRBV28	14	.	TRBJ2-7	.	TGTGCCAGCAGTTTAGTGTTTGGGGGGAGCGAGCAGTACTTC	CASSLVFGGSEQYF
TRBV12-5	14	TRBD1	TRBJ2-7	.	TGTGCTAGTGCCTGGGAGACAGGGTACTACGAGCAGTACTTC	CASAWETGYYEQYF
TRBV20-1	11	.	TRBJ2-7	.	TGCAGTGCCTTTAGCCGTTACGAGCAGTACTTC	CSAFSRYEQYF
TRBV11-2	15	.	TRBJ2-6	.	TGTGCCAGCAGCTTAAAAAATACTGGGGCCAACGTCCTGACTTTC	CASSLKNTGANVLTF
TRBV30	13	.	TRBJ1-6	.	TGTGCCTGGGGGGCGACGGGGGGGACACCCCTCCGCTTT	CAWGATGGTPLRF
TRBV2	15	.	TRBJ2-7	once	TGTGCCAGCAGTGACTTCGCGGCAGGGACCTACGAGCAGTACTTC	CASSDFAAGTYEQYF
TRBV4-2	18	TRBD2	TRBJ2-4	.	TGTGCCAGCAGCCAAGCGGCCAGCGGGGGCTCTGCCAAAAACATTCAGTACTTC	CASSQAASGGSAKNIQYF
TRBV5-6	18	TRBD1	TRBJ2-1	.	TGTGCCAGCAGCTTGCTCTTCCGGGACAGGGGGGTCTACAATGAGCAGTTCTTC	CASSLLFRDRGVYNEQFF
TRBV2	13	.	TRBJ2-5	.	TGTGCCAGCAGCCGGGGACATACAGAGACCCAGTACTTC	CASSRGHTETQYF